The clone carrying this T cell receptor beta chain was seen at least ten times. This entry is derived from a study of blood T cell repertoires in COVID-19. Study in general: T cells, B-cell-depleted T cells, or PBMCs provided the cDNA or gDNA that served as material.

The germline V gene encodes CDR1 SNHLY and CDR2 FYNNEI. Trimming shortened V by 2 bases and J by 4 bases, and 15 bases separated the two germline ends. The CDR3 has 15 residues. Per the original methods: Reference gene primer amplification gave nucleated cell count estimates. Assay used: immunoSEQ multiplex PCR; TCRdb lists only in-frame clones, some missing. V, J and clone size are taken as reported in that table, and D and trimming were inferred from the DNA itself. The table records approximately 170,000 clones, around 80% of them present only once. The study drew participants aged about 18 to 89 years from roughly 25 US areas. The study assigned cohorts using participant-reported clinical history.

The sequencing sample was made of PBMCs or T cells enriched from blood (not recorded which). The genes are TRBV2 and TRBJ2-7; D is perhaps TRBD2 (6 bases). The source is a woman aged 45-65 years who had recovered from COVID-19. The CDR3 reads CASSESGGKSYEQYF. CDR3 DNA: TGTGCCAGCAGTGAATCGGGCGGGAAGTCTTACGAGCAGTACTTC.